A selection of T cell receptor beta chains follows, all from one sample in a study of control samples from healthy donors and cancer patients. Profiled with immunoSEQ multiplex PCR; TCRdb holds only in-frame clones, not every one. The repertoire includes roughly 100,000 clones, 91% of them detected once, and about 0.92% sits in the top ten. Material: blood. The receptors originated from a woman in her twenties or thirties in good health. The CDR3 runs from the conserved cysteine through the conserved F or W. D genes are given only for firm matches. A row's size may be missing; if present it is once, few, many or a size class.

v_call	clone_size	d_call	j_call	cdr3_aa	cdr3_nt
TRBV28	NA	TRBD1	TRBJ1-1	CASSTGGLNTEAFF	TGTGCCAGCAGCACAGGGGGCCTGAACACTGAAGCTTTCTTT
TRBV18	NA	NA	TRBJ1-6	CASSPARAPGLPYNSPLHF	TGTGCCAGCTCACCAGCCAGGGCTCCAGGGCTACCCTATAATTCACCCCTCCACTTT
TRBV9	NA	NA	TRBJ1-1	CASSVMEGNTEAFF	TGTGCCAGCAGCGTGATGGAAGGGAACACTGAAGCTTTCTTT
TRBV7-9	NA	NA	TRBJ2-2	CASSLGTDTGELFF	TGTGCCAGCAGCTTAGGGACAGACACCGGGGAGCTGTTTTTT
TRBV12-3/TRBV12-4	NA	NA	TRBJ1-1	CASSPRQFQAFF	TGTGCCAGCAGTCCAAGACAGTTCCAAGCTTTCTTT
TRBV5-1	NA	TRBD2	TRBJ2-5	CASSLALAGGPQETQYF	TGCGCCAGCAGCTTGGCGCTAGCGGGAGGACCACAAGAGACCCAGTACTTC
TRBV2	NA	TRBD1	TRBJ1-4	CASSEARTGLYEKLFF	TGTGCCAGCAGTGAAGCCAGGACAGGGCTATATGAAAAACTGTTTTTT
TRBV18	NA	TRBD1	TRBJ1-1	CASSQLTGVNTEAFF	TGTGCCAGCTCACAACTAACAGGGGTGAACACTGAAGCTTTCTTT
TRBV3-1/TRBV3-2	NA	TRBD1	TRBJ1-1	CASSPTDRGGMNTEAFF	TGTGCCAGCAGCCCGACAGACAGGGGTGGGATGAACACTGAAGCTTTCTTT
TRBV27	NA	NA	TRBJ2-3	CASSRSLGADTQYF	TGTGCCAGCAGTCGATCCCTAGGAGCAGATACGCAGTATTTT
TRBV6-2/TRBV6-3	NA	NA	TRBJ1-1	CASSYPWRTEAFF	TGTGCCAGCAGTTACCCTTGGAGGACTGAAGCTTTCTTT
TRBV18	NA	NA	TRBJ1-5	CASSGLQGSSNQPQHF	TGTGCCAGCTCAGGACTACAGGGTTCCAGCAATCAGCCCCAGCATTTT
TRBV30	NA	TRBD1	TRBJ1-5	CAWNRGPDQPQHF	TGTGCCTGGAACAGGGGGCCAGATCAGCCCCAGCATTTT
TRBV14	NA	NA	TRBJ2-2	CASSQDTGLVGTGELFF	TGTGCCAGCAGCCAAGATACCGGCCTGGTTGGCACCGGGGAGCTGTTTTTT
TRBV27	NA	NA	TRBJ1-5	CASSLGYSNQPQHF	TGTGCCAGCAGTTTAGGGTATAGCAATCAGCCCCAGCATTTT
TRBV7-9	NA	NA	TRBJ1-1	CASDTGGQSEAFF	TGTGCCAGCGATACAGGAGGGCAATCTGAAGCTTTCTTT
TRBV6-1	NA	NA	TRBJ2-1	CASSEATGAWGRGEQFF	TGTGCCAGCAGTGAAGCCACTGGGGCCTGGGGGAGAGGTGAGCAGTTCTTC
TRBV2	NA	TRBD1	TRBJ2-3	CASTGTGSDTQYF	TGTGCCAGTACCGGGACAGGTTCAGATACGCAGTATTTT
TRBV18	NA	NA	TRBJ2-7	CAGAEQLSYEQYF	TGTGCCGGCGCCGAACAGTTATCCTACGAGCAGTACTTC
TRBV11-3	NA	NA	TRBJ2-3	CASSFGSGVWDTQYF	TGTGCCAGCAGCTTTGGATCGGGGGTATGGGATACGCAGTATTTT
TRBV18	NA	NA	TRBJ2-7	CASSPGAVKATYEQYF	TGTGCCAGCTCACCGGGGGCGGTTAAGGCCACCTACGAGCAGTACTTC
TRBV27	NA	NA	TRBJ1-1	CASSSRGVRNYLNTEAFF	TGTGCCAGCAGTTCGCGGGGGGTTCGGAATTACCTGAACACTGAAGCTTTCTTT
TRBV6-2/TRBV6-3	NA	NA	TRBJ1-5	CASSYSLPGQHQPQHF	TGTGCCAGCAGTTATTCACTCCCGGGGCAACATCAGCCCCAGCATTTT
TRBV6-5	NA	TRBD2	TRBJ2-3	CASSLGGGTDTQYF	TGTGCCAGCAGCTTGGGCGGGGGTACAGATACGCAGTATTTT
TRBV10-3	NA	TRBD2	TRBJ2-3	CAISVITGLSTQQYF	TGTGCCATCAGTGTTATTACGGGACTATCTACCCAGCAGTATTTT
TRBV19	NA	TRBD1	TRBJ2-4	CASTRDRGSIQYF	TGTGCCAGTACCAGGGACAGGGGAAGCATTCAGTACTTC
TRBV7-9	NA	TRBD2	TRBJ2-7	CASSPGGSYEQYF	TGTGCCAGCAGCCCGGGGGGGTCCTACGAGCAGTACTTC
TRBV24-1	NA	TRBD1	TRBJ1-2	CATSDPGTGARGYTF	TGTGCCACCAGTGATCCCGGGACAGGGGCGAGAGGCTACACCTTC
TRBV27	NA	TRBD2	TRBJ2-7	CASSSLSRGGFHEQYF	TGTGCCAGCAGTTCACTCTCCCGGGGAGGGTTCCACGAGCAGTACTTC
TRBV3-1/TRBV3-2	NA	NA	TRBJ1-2	CASSRGEGNYGYTF	TGTGCCAGCAGCCGTGGAGAGGGGAACTATGGCTACACCTTC
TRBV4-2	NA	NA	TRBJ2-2	CASSQERELFF	TGTGCCAGCAGCCAAGAAAGGGAGCTGTTTTTT
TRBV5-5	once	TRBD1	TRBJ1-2	CASSLGTANYGYTF	TGTGCCAGCAGCTTAGGGACAGCTAACTATGGCTACACCTTC
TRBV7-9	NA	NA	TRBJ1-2	CASSRGSNYGYTF	TGTGCCAGCAGCCGGGGGTCCAACTATGGCTACACCTTC
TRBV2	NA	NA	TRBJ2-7	CASGVRDEQYF	TGTGCCAGCGGTGTGCGGGACGAGCAGTACTTC
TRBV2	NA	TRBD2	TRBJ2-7	CASRGGRTSISYEQYF	TGTGCCAGCAGGGGGGGGCGGACTAGCATTTCCTACGAGCAGTACTTC
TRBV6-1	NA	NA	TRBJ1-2	CASSETTVGYTF	TGTGCCAGCAGTGAGACGACAGTTGGCTACACCTTC
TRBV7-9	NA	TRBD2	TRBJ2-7	CASSSRVAGGYEQYF	TGTGCCAGCAGCTCCCGGGTCGCGGGAGGCTACGAGCAGTACTTC
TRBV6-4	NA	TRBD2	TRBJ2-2	CASAAASGGANTGELFF	TGTGCCAGTGCGGCCGCGAGCGGGGGCGCGAACACCGGGGAGCTGTTTTTT
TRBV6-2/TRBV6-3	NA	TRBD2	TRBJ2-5	CASSYSSGGGSETQYF	TGTGCCAGCAGTTACTCATCGGGGGGTGGGTCAGAGACCCAGTACTTC
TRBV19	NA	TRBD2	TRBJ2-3	CASSIRASGVSTDTQYF	TGTGCCAGTAGTATCCGGGCTAGCGGGGTGAGCACAGATACGCAGTATTTT
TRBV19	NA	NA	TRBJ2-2	CASSSPNTGELFF	TGTGCCAGTAGTAGCCCGAACACCGGGGAGCTGTTTTTT
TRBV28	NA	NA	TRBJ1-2	CGSRQLSGYTF	TGTGGCTCTCGCCAATTGAGTGGCTACACCTTC
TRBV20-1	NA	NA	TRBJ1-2	CSASGWENGYTF	TGCAGTGCTAGTGGATGGGAGAATGGCTACACCTTC
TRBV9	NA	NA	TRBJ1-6	CASSVGGQGQNSPLHF	TGTGCCAGCAGCGTAGGAGGTCAGGGCCAAAATTCACCCCTCCACTTT
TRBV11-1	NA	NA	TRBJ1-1	CASRRVADTEAFF	TGTGCCAGCAGAAGGGTAGCGGACACTGAAGCTTTCTTT
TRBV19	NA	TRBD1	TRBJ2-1	CASSRPSGQGRAVLEQFF	TGTGCCAGTAGTAGGCCGTCAGGACAGGGGCGCGCTGTCCTGGAGCAGTTCTTC
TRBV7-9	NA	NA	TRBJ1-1	CASSLKWQGNTEAFF	TGTGCCAGCAGCTTAAAGTGGCAGGGAAACACTGAAGCTTTCTTT
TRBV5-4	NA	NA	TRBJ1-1	CASSPRGVMNTEAFF	TGTGCCAGCAGCCCCCGTGGAGTCATGAACACTGAAGCTTTCTTT
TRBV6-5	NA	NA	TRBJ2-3	CASLFRGHTDTQYF	TGTGCCAGCCTCTTTCGGGGTCACACAGATACGCAGTATTTT
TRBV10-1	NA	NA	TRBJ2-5	CASSGAPTETQYF	TGCGCCAGCAGTGGGGCGCCGACTGAGACCCAGTACTTC
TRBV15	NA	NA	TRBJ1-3	CATEDGGAGGNTIYF	TGTGCCACGGAAGACGGAGGGGCGGGTGGAAACACCATATATTTT
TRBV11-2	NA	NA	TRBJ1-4	CASSPWGATNEKLFF	TGTGCCAGCAGCCCCTGGGGAGCAACTAATGAAAAACTGTTTTTT
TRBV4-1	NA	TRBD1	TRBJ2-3	CASSQDTRTGRRDTQYF	TGCGCCAGCAGCCAAGATACGAGGACAGGGCGAAGAGATACGCAGTATTTT
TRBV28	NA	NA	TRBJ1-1	CASSSPGGRGTEAFF	TGTGCCAGCAGTTCGCCCGGGGGCCGAGGCACTGAAGCTTTCTTT
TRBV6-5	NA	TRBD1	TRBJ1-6	CASSQTGQGRSPLHF	TGTGCCAGCAGCCAAACCGGACAGGGTCGTTCACCCCTCCACTTT
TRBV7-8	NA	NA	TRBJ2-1	CASEEGGGGYNEQFF	TGTGCCAGCGAGGAGGGAGGAGGGGGGTACAATGAGCAGTTCTTC
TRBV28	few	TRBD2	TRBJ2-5	CASTTSGTRSAQYF	TGTGCCAGCACCACCTCCGGGACTAGGAGTGCCCAGTACTTC
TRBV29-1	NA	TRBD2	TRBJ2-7	CSVSSGSRTYEQYF	TGCAGCGTTTCTAGCGGGAGTAGAACCTACGAGCAGTACTTC
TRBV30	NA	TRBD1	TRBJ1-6	CAWSARGVESPLHF	TGTGCCTGGAGTGCCAGGGGGGTCGAATCACCCCTCCACTTT